A single sample gave rise to the 28 T cell receptor beta chains below, sequenced in a study of T cell changes during pregnancy in multiple sclerosis. The protocol was immunoSEQ multiplex PCR, while the TCRdb copy is restricted to in-frame clones and leaves out a portion. Of about 98,000 clones in the sample, roughly 94% were seen once. This specimen was peripheral blood, taken after pregnancy. The origin of the receptors is a female donor in good health, enrolled as a control in a pregnancy study.

The chain joins TRBV5-1 to TRBJ2-3, with D perhaps TRBD1 (6 bases). V was trimmed by 5 bases and J by 0 bases, leaving 13 bases between them. The CDR3 spans 15 residues. The V gene's germline CDR1 is SGHRS and CDR2 YFSETQ. This chain's CDR3 is CASSVGTKSTDTQYF. For the CDR3, the DNA is TGCGCCAGCAGTGTTGGGACAAAGAGCACAGATACGCAGTATTTT.

The table lists this clone with a count of one. J is TRBJ1-5 and V is TRBV1; the table's TRBD1 call for D was not verified on the DNA. TRBV1 is noted as a pseudogene. This CDR3 spans 15 amino acids. The CDR3 here is CTSSQDKGGDQPQHF. CDR3 DNA sequence: TGCACCAGCAGCCAAGACAAAGGGGGCGATCAGCCCCAGCATTTT.

V and J are TRBV5-1 and TRBJ1-1; D is uncertain. Between the trimmed V and J ends, which lost 7 bases and 5 bases, there was a span of 6 bases. CDR3 length: 10 amino acids. From germline, CDR1 is SGHRS and CDR2 YFSETQ. The CDR3 region has the DNA TGCGCCAGCCCAATGACTGAAGCTTTCTTT. It encodes CASPMTEAFF.

The chain couples TRBV14 to TRBJ2-5; D is possibly TRBD2 (5 bases). The germline CDR1 and CDR2 sequences are SGHDN and FVKESK. Deletions cut 4 bases from V and 6 bases from J, with 18 bases between. The CDR3 is 15 residues long. This chain's CDR3 is CASSLDGSSLQTQYF. The DNA for the CDR3 is TGTGCCAGCAGCCTAGATGGGAGTAGTCTTCAGACCCAGTACTTC.

The gene calls are TRBV10-3 and TRBJ2-3; possible D gene TRBD1, 5 bases. The CDR3 has 14 residues. The V and J ends lost 11 bases and 0 bases respectively, with 15 bases between them. Germline CDR1 and CDR2: ENHRY and SYGVKD. The CDR3 coding sequence is TGTGCCCTTAAAGGGGCCTTTAGCACAGATACGCAGTATTTT. This sequence encodes CALKGAFSTDTQYF.

This clone was detected only once. The rearrangement uses TRBV5-4 and TRBJ2-7, with TRBD2 matching 14 bases. The CDR3 extends over 15 amino acids. V dropped 4 bases and J dropped 3; count of bases not matched to a gene: 3. Looked up from germline, CDR1 is SGHNT and CDR2 is YYREEE (reference sequence). CDR3 sequence reads: CASSVGLAGGYEQYF. CDR3 bases: TGTGCCAGCAGCGTCGGACTAGCGGGAGGCTACGAGCAGTACTTC.

The chain is built from TRBV7-2 and TRBJ1-5; no firm D call. The CDR3 is 15 residues long. The germline gives CDR1 SGHTA, CDR2 FQGNSA. The V gene lost 6 bases and the J gene lost 0 bases, with 12 bases spanning the gap. The CDR3 protein is CASRLTAVSNQPQHF. For the CDR3, the DNA is TGTGCCAGCAGATTAACAGCAGTTAGCAATCAGCCCCAGCATTTT.

This clone was observed a single time. This chain uses TRBV2 with TRBJ2-3, with D unclear. CDR1 SNHLY and CDR2 FYNNEI come from the germline V gene. Trimming took 6 bases from V and 2 from J, leaving 9 bases between them. The CDR3 runs 13 residues. The DNA for the CDR3 is TGTGCCAGCAGGGCGGAAAACACAGATACGCAGTATTTT. It encodes CASRAENTDTQYF.

The chain links TRBV11-1 to TRBJ2-3, with D maybe TRBD2 (6 bases). Between the trimmed V and J ends, which lost 7 bases and 2 bases, there was a span of 16 bases. The CDR3 totals 15 residues. From germline, CDR1 is SGHAT and CDR2 FQDESV (reference sequence). The CDR3 loop reads CASNPTGGSTDTQYF. CDR3 nucleotides: TGTGCCAGCAACCCTACCGGAGGGTCCACAGATACGCAGTATTTT.

This clone was detected only once. The chain employs TRBV4-1 and TRBJ1-4; D is perhaps TRBD1 (6 bases). V shed 4 bases and J shed 0 bases, with 18 bases lying between them. Germline values: CDR1 MGHRA, CDR2 YSYEKL. There are 18 residues in the CDR3. The CDR3 protein is CASSLTTGGGSTNEKLFF. The CDR3, as DNA: TGCGCCAGCAGCCTTACTACGGGTGGGGGCTCAACTAATGAAAAACTGTTTTTT.

The chain recombines TRBV28 with TRBJ2-6; a weak D match, TRBD1 (5 bases). CDR3 length equals 18 residues. Trimming left V 4 bases short and J 0 bases short, with 16 bases between. CDR1 is MDHEN, CDR2 SYDVKM, per germline. In DNA, the CDR3 is TGTGCCAGCAGTTCCCGCCTGGGGCTCTCCTCTGGGGCCAACGTCCTGACTTTC. It encodes CASSSRLGLSSGANVLTF. Together with reference TRBV28 and TRBJ2-6, the CDR3 gives the full variable domain: DVKVTQSSRYLVKRTGEKVFLECVQDMDHENMFWYRQDPGLGLRLIYFSYDVKMKEKGDIPEGYSVSREKKERFSLILESASTNQTSMYLCASSSRLGLSSGANVLTFGAGSRLTVL.

The chain is built from TRBV5-4 and TRBJ1-4; no clear D. This CDR3 comprises 11 residues. Trimming pared 4 bases from V and 14 bases from J, leaving 12 bases between. Germline V CDR1 and CDR2: SGHNT, YYREEE (reference sequence). The CDR3 region has the DNA TGTGCCAGCAGCCCCACAGTGGTGCTGTTTTTT. It is translated as CASSPTVVLFF. Drawing the rest from reference TRBV5-4 and TRBJ1-4, the complete variable domain is ETGVTQSPTHLIKTRGQQVTLRCSSQSGHNTVSWYQQALGQGPQFIFQYYREEENGRGNFPPRFSGLQFPNYSSELNVNALELDDSALYLCASSPTVVLFFGSGTQLSVL.

The chain recombines TRBV4-1 with TRBJ2-7; D is undetermined. Germline V lookup: CDR1 MGHRA, CDR2 YSYEKL. This CDR3 has 13 amino acids. V was cut by 6 bases and J by 6 bases, with 15 bases left in between. For the CDR3, the DNA is TGCGCCAGCAGACCTCCACGAGGCTCCGAGCAGTACTTC. Translated, it gives CASRPPRGSEQYF.

This clone was counted a single time. The J gene is TRBJ2-7, the V gene TRBV2; 7 bases map to TRBD1. CDR3 length equals 15 residues. The germline CDR1 and CDR2 sequences are SNHLY and FYNNEI. The V segment lost 1 base and the J segment 5 bases; nucleotides outside the gene matches: 8. The CDR3 loop is CASSEGEGGGDEQYF. The DNA for the CDR3 is TGTGCCAGCAGTGAAGGCGAAGGGGGCGGAGACGAGCAGTACTTC.

This sequence joins TRBV5-8 and TRBJ2-2; maybe TRBD2 (5 bases). This CDR3 is built from 15 residues. Germline loops: CDR1 SGHTS, CDR2 YDEGEE. V dropped 0 bases and J dropped 5 bases, with 11 bases sitting between them. The CDR3 DNA is TGTGCCAGCAGCTTGGGTACCGGGATTACCGGGGAGCTGTTTTTT. Encoded protein: CASSLGTGITGELFF.

The rearrangement uses TRBV25-1 and TRBJ2-7, with D perhaps TRBD1 (6 bases). V was clipped by 2 bases and J by 2 bases, with 16 bases between them. The CDR3 runs to 16 residues. Germline loops: CDR1 MGHDK, CDR2 SYGVNS. The chain's CDR3 is CASSEPLAQGPYEQYF. Written as DNA, the CDR3 is TGTGCCAGCAGTGAACCCCTGGCACAGGGCCCCTACGAGCAGTACTTC.

A few counts support this clone. The gene calls are TRBV7-9 and TRBJ2-7; 9 bases map to TRBD1. This CDR3 has 15 residues. The trim removed 6 bases at V and 7 bases at J, leaving 13 bases unmatched. The germline CDR1 and CDR2 sequences are SEHNR and FQNEAQ (reference sequence). This CDR3 is CASSFDWTGDEEQYF. The CDR3 nucleotides are TGTGCCAGCAGTTTTGACTGGACAGGGGATGAGGAGCAGTACTTC.

The chain joins TRBV5-6 to TRBJ2-7; 11 nucleotides align to TRBD2. The CDR3 is 15 residues long. Looked up from germline, CDR1 is SGHDT and CDR2 is YYEEEE. V gave up 4 bases and J gave up 4 bases; unmatched junction bases: 7. DNA for the CDR3: TGTGCCAGCAGCGTGACTAGCGGGATGGCGTACGAGCAGTACTTC. It is translated as CASSVTSGMAYEQYF.

The J gene is TRBJ2-7, the V gene TRBV28; TRBD1 matches 8 bases. In germline, CDR1 is MDHEN, CDR2 SYDVKM. The CDR3 is 14 residues long. With V trimmed by 8 bases and J by 4 bases, 10 bases remained unmatched. In nucleotides, the CDR3 is TGTGCCAGCTTAAAACAGGGGGTCTGGTACGAGCAGTACTTC. This gives the protein CASLKQGVWYEQYF.

The chain carries TRBV2 and TRBJ2-3; D is possibly TRBD1 (6 bases). The CDR3 totals 15 residues. Trimming took 8 bases from V and 0 from J, leaving 15 bases between them. Germline V CDR1 and CDR2: SNHLY, FYNNEI. CDR3 in amino acids: CASQQYRASTDTQYF. The CDR3 DNA reads TGTGCCAGCCAGCAATACAGGGCTAGCACAGATACGCAGTATTTT.

The V gene is TRBV7-3, the J gene TRBJ1-2; no clear D gene. The CDR3 is 14 residues long. Germline V gives CDR1 SGHTA, CDR2 FQGTGA. Trimming cost V 3 bases and J 3 bases, with 11 bases left between them. CDR3: CASSLAGGDYGYTF. DNA of the CDR3: TGTGCCAGCAGCTTGGCAGGCGGGGACTATGGCTACACCTTC. Full variable domain (remainder filled in from reference TRBV7-3 and TRBJ1-2): GAGVSQTPSNKVTEKGKYVELRCDPISGHTALYWYRQSLGQGPEFLIYFQGTGAADDSGLPNDRFFAVRPEGSVSTLKIQRTERGDSAVYLCASSLAGGDYGYTFGSGTRLTVV.

The rearrangement joins TRBV5-4 to TRBJ2-7; 10 nucleotides agree with TRBD2. V shed 3 bases, J shed 4 bases, and the junction held 7 bases outside the gene matches. The CDR3 sequence is 15 residues long. Germline values: CDR1 SGHNT, CDR2 YYREEE (reference sequence). The CDR3 region has the DNA TGTGCCAGCAGCTATGGGACTAGCGCTCTTTACGAGCAGTACTTC. Translation: CASSYGTSALYEQYF.

V is TRBV28 and J is TRBJ2-4; 7 bases line up with TRBD1. Trimming at V came to 1 base and at J to 3 bases, leaving 3 bases not matched to a gene. This CDR3 is built from 15 residues. CDR1 and CDR2 (germline): MDHEN, SYDVKM. The CDR3 reads CASSLSQGVKNIQYF. CDR3 bases: TGTGCCAGCAGTTTATCGCAGGGGGTCAAAAACATTCAGTACTTC.

V is TRBV10-3 and J is TRBJ2-2, with TRBD2 identical over 9 bases. There are 16 residues in the CDR3. The germline V gene encodes CDR1 ENHRY and CDR2 SYGVKD. Trimming at V came to 2 bases and at J to 6 bases, leaving 7 bases not matched to a gene. CDR3 nucleotides: TGTGCCATCAGTGAGGGCGGGGGGGCCGTACCCGGGGAGCTGTTTTTT. Protein product: CAISEGGGAVPGELFF.

CDR3 nucleotide sequence: TGTGCCAGCAGTTACTCGGCGGGGCGCACCGGGGAGCTGTTTTTT. This gives the protein CASSYSAGRTGELFF. The chain joins TRBV6-6 to TRBJ2-2; TRBD2 might be the D (6 bases). Germline V lookup: CDR1 MNHNY, CDR2 SVGAGI (reference sequence). The CDR3 runs to 15 residues. V was shortened by 0 bases and J by 4 bases, with 9 bases between the two germline ends.

The chain couples TRBV18 to TRBJ2-1; no clear D. The CDR3 is 13 amino acids. Germline V gene sequence: CDR1 KGHSH, CDR2 LQKENI. The V end lost 4 bases, the J end lost 0 bases, and 4 bases lay between the germline ends. CDR3 nucleotides: TGTGCCAGCTCACAGAGCTCCTACAATGAGCAGTTCTTC. It translates to CASSQSSYNEQFF.

The V gene is TRBV7-3, the J gene TRBJ2-2; D perhaps matches TRBD1 (5 bases). Trimming pared 3 bases from V and 6 bases from J, leaving 8 bases between. CDR1 SGHTA and CDR2 FQGTGA come from the germline V gene. CDR3 length: 13 residues. The CDR3 DNA is TGTGCCAGCAGCTTCTTAGGGGCCGGGGAGCTGTTTTTT. Translation: CASSFLGAGELFF.

This chain uses TRBV9 with TRBJ1-6, with a tentative D call TRBD1 (6 bases). Trimming cost V 1 base and J 7 bases, with 12 bases left between them. This CDR3 is built from 15 residues. Germline V gene sequence: CDR1 SGDLS, CDR2 YYNGEE. The CDR3 DNA follows: TGTGCCAGCAGCGTAATTTCAGGGGAGAATTCACCCCTCCACTTT. Translating it yields CASSVISGENSPLHF.